Reported below is one T cell receptor (beta chain). The antigen remains undetermined. One junction end disagrees with the germline gene, perhaps due to a read error. TCR beta CDR3 regions were amplified from RNA. HTBI primers were used for first-round RT-PCR of the TCR CDR3. TCRdb processed the multiplex PCR reads anew with MiXCR; each CDR3 protein has one entry. The repertoire holds 750,000 to 950,000 distinct CDR3 sequences, with over 35% as singletons. This sample was taken from a study of T cells in Graves' hyperthyroidism and ophthalmopathy. Findings and limits, study-wide: A median around six months before onset, the model predicted ophthalmopathy.

The CDR3 length is 17 residues. The germline CDR1 and CDR2 sequences are SEHNR and FQNEAQ (reference sequence). Exclusion of a patient resulted from uncontrolled infection, other autoimmune disease, pregnancy or lactation. Orbital computed tomography, thyroid ultrasound, serum thyroxine and TRAb, and clinical symptoms together informed the diagnoses. The specimen sequenced was blood. The chain has TRBV7-9 and TRBJ2-7, with 9 positions matching TRBD2. This TCR derives from a man younger than 35 with Graves' hyperthyroidism. CDR3: CASSQDWLAGSSYGQYF. CDR3 bases: TGCGCCAGCAGCCAAGATTGGCTAGCGGGGAGCTCCTACGGGCAGTACTTC.